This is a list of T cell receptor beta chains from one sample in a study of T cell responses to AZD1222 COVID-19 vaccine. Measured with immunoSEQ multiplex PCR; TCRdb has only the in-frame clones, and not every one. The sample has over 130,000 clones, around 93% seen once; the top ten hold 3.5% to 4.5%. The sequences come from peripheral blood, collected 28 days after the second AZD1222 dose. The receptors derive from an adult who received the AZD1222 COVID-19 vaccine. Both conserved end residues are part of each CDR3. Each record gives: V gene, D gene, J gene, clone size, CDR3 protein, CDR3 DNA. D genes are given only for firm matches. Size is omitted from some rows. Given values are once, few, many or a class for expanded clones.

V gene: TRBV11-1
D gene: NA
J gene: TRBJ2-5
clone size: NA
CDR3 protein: CASSPSSVEETQYF
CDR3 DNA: TGTGCCAGCAGCCCTTCTAGCGTGGAAGAGACCCAGTACTTC

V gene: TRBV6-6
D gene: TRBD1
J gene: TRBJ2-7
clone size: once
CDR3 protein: CASSKTTGEYEQYF
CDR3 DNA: TGTGCCAGCAGTAAGACGACAGGGGAGTACGAGCAGTACTTC

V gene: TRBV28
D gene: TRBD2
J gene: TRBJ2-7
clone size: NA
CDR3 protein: CASSLWASGSHEQYF
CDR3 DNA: TGTGCCAGCAGTTTATGGGCTAGCGGGAGCCACGAGCAGTACTTC

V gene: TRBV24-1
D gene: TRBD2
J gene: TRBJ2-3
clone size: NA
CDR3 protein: CATSPGGLGTDTQYF
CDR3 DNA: TGTGCCACCAGCCCGGGGGGGTTAGGCACAGATACGCAGTATTTT

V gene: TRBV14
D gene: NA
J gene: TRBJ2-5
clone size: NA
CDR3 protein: CASSQKGGYIAKETQYF
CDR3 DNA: TGTGCCAGCAGCCAAAAGGGCGGGTATATAGCGAAGGAGACCCAGTACTTC

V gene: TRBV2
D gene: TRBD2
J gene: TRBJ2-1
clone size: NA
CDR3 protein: CASRPGAGGFNEQFF
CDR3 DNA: TGTGCCAGCAGGCCCGGTGCGGGAGGATTCAATGAGCAGTTCTTC

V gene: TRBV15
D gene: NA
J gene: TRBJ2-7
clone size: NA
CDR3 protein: CATRGTESYEQYF
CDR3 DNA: TGTGCCACCAGGGGGACTGAATCCTACGAGCAGTACTTC

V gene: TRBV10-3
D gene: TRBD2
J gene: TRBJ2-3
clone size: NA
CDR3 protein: CAIRTSARTDTQYF
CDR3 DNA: TGTGCCATCCGGACTAGCGCCCGCACAGATACGCAGTATTTT

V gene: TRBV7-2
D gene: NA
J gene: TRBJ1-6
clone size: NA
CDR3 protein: CASSLGQNSPLHF
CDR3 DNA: TGTGCCAGCAGCTTAGGACAAAATTCACCCCTCCACTTT

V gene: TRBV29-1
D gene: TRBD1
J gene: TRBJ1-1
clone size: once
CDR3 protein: CSAAGQGVTFF
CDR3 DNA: TGCAGCGCCGCCGGACAGGGGGTAACTTTCTTT

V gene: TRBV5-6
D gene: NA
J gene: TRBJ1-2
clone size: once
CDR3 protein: CASTPRGGQGYTF
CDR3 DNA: TGTGCCAGCACCCCCCGGGGGGGCCAAGGCTACACCTTC

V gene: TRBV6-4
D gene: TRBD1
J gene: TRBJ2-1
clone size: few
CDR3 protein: CASSPSGTGTAQFF
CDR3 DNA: TGTGCCAGCAGTCCTTCCGGGACAGGGACAGCGCAGTTCTTC

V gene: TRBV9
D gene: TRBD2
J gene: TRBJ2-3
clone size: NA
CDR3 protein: CASSVGGGADTQYF
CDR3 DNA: TGTGCCAGCAGCGTAGGTGGGGGGGCAGATACGCAGTATTTT

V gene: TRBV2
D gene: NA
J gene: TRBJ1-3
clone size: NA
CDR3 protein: CASTLETGNTIYF
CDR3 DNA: TGTGCCAGCACCCTGGAGACTGGAAACACCATATATTTT

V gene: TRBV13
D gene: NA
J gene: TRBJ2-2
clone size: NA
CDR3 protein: CASSLFSGELFF
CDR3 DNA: TGTGCCAGCAGCTTATTTTCCGGGGAGCTGTTTTTT

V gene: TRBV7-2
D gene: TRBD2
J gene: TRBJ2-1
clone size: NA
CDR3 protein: CASSGLAHEQFF
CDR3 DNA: TGTGCCAGCAGCGGACTAGCCCATGAGCAGTTCTTC

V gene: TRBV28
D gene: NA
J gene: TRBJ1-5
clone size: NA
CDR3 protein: CASRRRPGPRNQPQHF
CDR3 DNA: TGTGCCAGCAGACGTCGTCCCGGGCCGAGGAATCAGCCCCAGCATTTT

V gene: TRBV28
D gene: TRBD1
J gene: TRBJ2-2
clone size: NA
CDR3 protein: CASSLRGQGRGELFF
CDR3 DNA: TGTGCCAGCAGTTTGAGGGGACAGGGAAGAGGGGAGCTGTTTTTT

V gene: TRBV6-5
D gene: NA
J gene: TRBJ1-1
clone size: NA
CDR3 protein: CASSRTGHAGTEAFF
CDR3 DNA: TGTGCCAGCAGTAGAACGGGACACGCGGGCACTGAAGCTTTCTTT

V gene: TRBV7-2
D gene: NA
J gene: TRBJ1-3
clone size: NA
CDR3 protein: CASSLTSGGVVGIYF
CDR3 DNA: TGTGCCAGCAGCTTAACATCGGGGGGGGTCGTGGGCATATATTTT

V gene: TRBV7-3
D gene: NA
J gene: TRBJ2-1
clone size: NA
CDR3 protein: CASSLGQNNEQFF
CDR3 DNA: TGTGCCAGCAGCTTAGGGCAGAACAATGAGCAGTTCTTC

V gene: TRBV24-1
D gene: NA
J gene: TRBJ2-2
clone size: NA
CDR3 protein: CATKGSAGELFF
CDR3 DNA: TGTGCCACCAAAGGTTCAGCCGGGGAGCTGTTTTTT

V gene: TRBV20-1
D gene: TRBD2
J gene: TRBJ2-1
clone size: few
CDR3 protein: CSASGAGVSYNEQFF
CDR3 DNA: TGCAGTGCTAGTGGAGCGGGAGTGTCCTACAATGAGCAGTTCTTC

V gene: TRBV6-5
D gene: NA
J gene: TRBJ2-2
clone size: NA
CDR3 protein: CASDPPGDTGELFF
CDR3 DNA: TGTGCCAGCGACCCTCCAGGGGACACCGGGGAGCTGTTTTTT

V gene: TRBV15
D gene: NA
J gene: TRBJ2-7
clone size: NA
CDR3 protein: CATSRGAGPDEQYF
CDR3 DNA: TGTGCCACCAGCAGAGGGGCAGGGCCGGACGAGCAGTACTTC

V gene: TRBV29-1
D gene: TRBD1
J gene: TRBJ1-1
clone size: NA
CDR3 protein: CSCRGGPEAFF
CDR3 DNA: TGCAGCTGCCGAGGGGGCCCTGAAGCTTTCTTT

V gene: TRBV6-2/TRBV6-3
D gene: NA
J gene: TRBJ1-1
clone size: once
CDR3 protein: CASSSSREVTEAFF
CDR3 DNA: TGTGCCAGCAGTTCCTCCAGGGAGGTCACTGAAGCTTTCTTT

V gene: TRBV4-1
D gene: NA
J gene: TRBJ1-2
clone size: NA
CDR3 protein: CASSQDSSGFYYGYTF
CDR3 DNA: TGCGCCAGCAGCCAAGATAGTTCCGGTTTCTACTATGGCTACACCTTC

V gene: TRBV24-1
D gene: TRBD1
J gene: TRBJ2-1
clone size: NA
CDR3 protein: CATSALGTGDDNEQFF
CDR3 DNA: TGTGCCACCAGTGCCCTGGGGACAGGCGACGACAATGAGCAGTTCTTC

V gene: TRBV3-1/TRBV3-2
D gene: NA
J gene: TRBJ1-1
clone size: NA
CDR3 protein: CASSLLAQVF
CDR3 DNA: TGTGCCAGCAGCCTCCTGGCCCAGGTCTTT

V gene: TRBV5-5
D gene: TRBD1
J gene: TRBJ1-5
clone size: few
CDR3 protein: CASSSSGTESNQPQHF
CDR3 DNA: TGTGCCAGCAGCTCCTCCGGGACAGAAAGCAATCAGCCCCAGCATTTT

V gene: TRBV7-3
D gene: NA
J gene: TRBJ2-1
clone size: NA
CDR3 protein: CASSLTVAGDEQFF
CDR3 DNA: TGTGCCAGCAGCTTAACTGTAGCTGGCGATGAGCAGTTCTTC

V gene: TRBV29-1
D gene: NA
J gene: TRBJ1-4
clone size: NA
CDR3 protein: CSVALGSTTNEKLFF
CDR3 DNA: TGCAGCGTTGCTTTGGGGTCCACAACTAATGAAAAACTGTTTTTT

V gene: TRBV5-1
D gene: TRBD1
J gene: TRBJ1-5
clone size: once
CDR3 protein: CASSWTGDSNQPQHF
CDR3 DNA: TGCGCCAGCAGCTGGACAGGGGATAGCAATCAGCCCCAGCATTTT

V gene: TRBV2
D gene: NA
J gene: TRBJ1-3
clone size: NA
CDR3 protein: CASRAGNTIYF
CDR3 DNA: TGTGCCAGCCGAGCTGGAAACACCATATATTTT

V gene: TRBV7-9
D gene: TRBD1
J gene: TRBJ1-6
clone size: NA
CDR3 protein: CASSLGAGGHNSPLHF
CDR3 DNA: TGTGCCAGCAGCTTAGGCGCAGGGGGGCATAATTCACCCCTCCACTTT